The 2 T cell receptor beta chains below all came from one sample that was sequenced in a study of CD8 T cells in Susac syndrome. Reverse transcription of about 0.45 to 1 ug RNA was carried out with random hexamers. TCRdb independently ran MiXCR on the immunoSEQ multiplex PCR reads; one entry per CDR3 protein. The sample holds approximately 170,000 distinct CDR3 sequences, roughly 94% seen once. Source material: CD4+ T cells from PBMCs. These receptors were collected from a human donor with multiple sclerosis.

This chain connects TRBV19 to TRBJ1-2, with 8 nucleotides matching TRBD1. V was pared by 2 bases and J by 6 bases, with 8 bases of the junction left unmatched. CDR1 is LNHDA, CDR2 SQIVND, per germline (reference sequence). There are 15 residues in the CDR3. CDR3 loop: CASSIPGQALNGYTF. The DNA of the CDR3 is TGTGCCAGTAGTATACCGGGACAGGCTTTGAATGGCTACACCTTC.

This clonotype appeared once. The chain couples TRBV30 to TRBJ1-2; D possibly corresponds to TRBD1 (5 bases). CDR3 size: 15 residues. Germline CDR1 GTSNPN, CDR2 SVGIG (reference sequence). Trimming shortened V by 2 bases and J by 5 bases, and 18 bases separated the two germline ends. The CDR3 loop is CAWSTTGTALYGYTF. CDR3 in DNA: TGTGCCTGGAGTACCACCGGGACCGCTTTATATGGCTACACCTTC. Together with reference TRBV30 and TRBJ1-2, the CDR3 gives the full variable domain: SQTIHQWPATLVQPVGSPLSLECTVEGTSNPNLYWYRQAAGRGLQLLFYSVGIGQISSEVPQNLSASRPQDRQFILSSKKLLLSDSGFYLCAWSTTGTALYGYTFGSGTRLTVV.